Each of the 30 T cell receptor beta chains below was sequenced from the same sample in a study of T cells expressing NK-cell markers. TCRdb processed the 5' RACE reads again and assigns one entry to each CDR3 protein, with no DNA. Its table lists more than 120,000 distinct CDR3 sequences. The sample comprised blood T cells: a sorted CD56 or NKG2C T cell subset, CD4+ or CD8+ T cells, or bulk PBMC T cells (not recorded which). These receptors all stem from a man younger than 30 in good health.

The chain carries TRBV11-2 and TRBJ2-1; the D gene TCRdb calls, TRBD2, cannot be checked with no DNA. The germline CDR1 and CDR2 sequences are SGHAT and FQNNGV. The CDR3 runs to 15 residues. The chain's CDR3 is CASSLGRAVYNEQFF.

This chain connects TRBV25-1 to TRBJ2-7; TCRdb calls TRBD1, which cannot be checked without DNA. The germline V gene encodes CDR1 MGHDK and CDR2 SYGVNS. This CDR3 is 14 amino acids long. The CDR3 sequence is CASSRDRAAYEQYF.

The gene calls are TRBV25-1 and TRBJ2-1; TCRdb indicates TRBD2, and absent DNA this call remains unverified. Germline CDR1 is MGHDK and CDR2 is SYGVNS. This CDR3 contains 15 residues. CDR3 sequence reads: CASSPREGTPNEQFF.

This rearrangement joins TRBV4-1 to TRBJ2-5; TCRdb reports TRBD1, a call that lacks DNA to check it against. Germline CDR1 MGHRA, CDR2 YSYEKL. The CDR3 is made up of 16 amino acids. CDR3: CASSQVGGVWQETQYF.

This chain connects TRBV19 to TRBJ2-7; TCRdb calls TRBD2, which cannot be checked without DNA. This CDR3 is 13 amino acids long. CDR1 is LNHDA and CDR2 is SQIVND in the germline V gene (reference sequence). The CDR3 loop is CASSPGYSYEQYF. Filled out from reference TRBV19 and TRBJ2-7, the complete variable domain reads DGGITQSPKYLFRKEGQNVTLSCEQNLNHDAMYWYRQDPGQGLRLIYYSQIVNDFQKGDIAEGYSVSREKKESFPLTVTSAQKNPTAFYLCASSPGYSYEQYFGPGTRLTVT.

The rearrangement uses TRBV9 and TRBJ2-1; TCRdb's D call, TRBD1, is unchecked because there is no DNA. Germline V gene data show CDR1 as SGDLS and CDR2 as YYNGEE. The CDR3 has 11 residues. Here the CDR3 reads CASSDSGSPFF.

The V gene is TRBV30, the J gene TRBJ2-1; with no DNA, the TCRdb D assignment of TRBD1 cannot be verified. The length of the CDR3 is 13 residues. Per germline, CDR1 GTSNPN and CDR2 SVGIG (reference sequence). CDR3 sequence reads: CAWRQDRYNEQFF.

The gene calls are TRBV20-1 and TRBJ2-1. There are 13 residues in the CDR3. Germline V gene lookup returns CDR1 DFQATT and CDR2 SNEGSKA (reference sequence). This CDR3 reads CSAREKTGYEQFF.

The gene calls are TRBV6-1 and TRBJ2-1; TCRdb returns TRBD2, unconfirmable since there is no DNA. CDR1 MNHNS and CDR2 SASEGT come from the germline V gene. The CDR3 spans 14 residues. The CDR3 loop reads CAIYVAGDPHEQFF.

The chain links TRBV24-1 to TRBJ2-3; TCRdb picks TRBD2, but there is no DNA to check that call. CDR1 is KGHDR and CDR2 is SFDVKD in the germline V gene. This CDR3 is 16 amino acids long. CDR3: CATSLPGGENADTQYF.

The CDR3 is CASSSPGALTYEQYF. This rearrangement joins TRBV7-9 to TRBJ2-7; TCRdb lists TRBD2, though no DNA is available to test this call. The CDR3 covers 15 residues. Germline assignment: CDR1 SEHNR and CDR2 FQNEAQ (reference sequence).

This chain links TRBV27 with TRBJ2-5; TCRdb names TRBD2, which stays unverified in the absence of DNA. This CDR3 is built from 16 residues. The germline V gene encodes CDR1 MNHEY and CDR2 SMNVEV (reference sequence). CDR3 in amino acids: CASSSTSGRFGETQYF.

The chain employs TRBV12-3 or TRBV12-4 and TRBJ2-2. The CDR3 consists of 15 residues. The CDR3 protein is CASIHTLANTGELFF.

The CDR3 protein is CSARSRQASNQPQHF. The V and J genes are TRBV20-1 and TRBJ1-5; TCRdb lists TRBD1, though no DNA is available to test this call. Germline V gene lookup returns CDR1 DFQATT and CDR2 SNEGSKA (reference sequence). The CDR3 is 15 residues long.

J is TRBJ2-1 and V is TRBV9; TCRdb designates TRBD1, a call that cannot be tested without DNA. This CDR3 comprises 13 residues. Germline V gives CDR1 SGDLS, CDR2 YYNGEE. The CDR3 here is CASSDKRSHEQFF.

The chain has TRBV20-1 and TRBJ2-7; TCRdb picks TRBD2, but there is no DNA to check that call. The CDR3 extends over 15 amino acids. Germline loops: CDR1 DFQATT, CDR2 SNEGSKA (reference sequence). CDR3 sequence: CSARWTSGPSYEQYF.

The chain uses TRBV7-2 and TRBJ2-3; TCRdb's assignment of TRBD1 cannot be checked, as there is no DNA. The CDR3 is 13 residues long. Germline assignment: CDR1 SGHTA and CDR2 FQGNSA. CDR3 amino acids: CASRGKGRDTQYF.

This rearrangement joins TRBV11-2 to TRBJ1-1; with no DNA, the TCRdb D assignment of TRBD1 cannot be verified. Per the germline V gene, CDR1 is SGHAT and CDR2 is FQNNGV. This CDR3 has 16 amino acids. The CDR3 protein is CASSQGAGLMNTEAFF.

The chain's CDR3 is CASSLGEGEAFF. The chain recombines TRBV7-9 with TRBJ1-1. The CDR3 covers 12 residues. From germline, CDR1 is SEHNR and CDR2 FQNEAQ (reference sequence).

This chain joins TRBV27 and TRBJ2-1; without DNA, the TCRdb call of TRBD2 cannot be checked. Germline V gene data show CDR1 as MNHEY and CDR2 as SMNVEV (reference sequence). The CDR3 runs 14 residues. The CDR3 is CASSPGSINNEQFF.

V usage is TRBV7-9 and J usage is TRBJ2-2; TCRdb lists TRBD1, though no DNA is available to test this call. Germline V gene sequence: CDR1 SEHNR, CDR2 FQNEAQ (reference sequence). This CDR3 comprises 13 residues. CDR3: CASSSNRAGELFF.

This chain uses TRBV7-2 with TRBJ2-7; lacking DNA, the TRBD2 call made by TCRdb goes unchecked. The germline V gene has CDR1 SGHTA and CDR2 FQGNSA. The length of the CDR3 is 12 residues. CDR3 region: CASSPALTEQYF.

This rearrangement joins TRBV24-1 to TRBJ2-4. The germline CDR1 and CDR2 sequences are KGHDR and SFDVKD. This CDR3 is built from 12 residues. CDR3 loop: CATSDLQNIQYF.

The chain has TRBV24-1 and TRBJ2-1; as DNA is missing, the TRBD2 call by TCRdb cannot be tested. The CDR3 covers 15 residues. Germline CDR1 KGHDR, CDR2 SFDVKD. The CDR3 reads CATGGRGLLDNEQFF.

This chain joins TRBV7-9 and TRBJ2-3; TCRdb picks TRBD1, but there is no DNA to check that call. Germline V lookup: CDR1 SEHNR, CDR2 FQNEAQ (reference sequence). This CDR3 spans 16 amino acids. CDR3 sequence: CASSGPVRGGTDTQYF. The full variable domain, its missing parts supplied by reference TRBV7-9 and TRBJ2-3, is DTGVSQNPRHKITKRGQNVTFRCDPISEHNRLYWYRQTLGQGPEFLTYFQNEAQLEKSRLLSDRFSAERPKGSFSTLEIQRTEQGDSAMYLCASSGPVRGGTDTQYFGPGTRLTVL.

The chain is built from TRBV28 and TRBJ2-3. This CDR3 spans 15 amino acids. Germline CDR1 and CDR2: MDHEN and SYDVKM. The CDR3 region is CASKGDRTDTDTQYF.

This chain links TRBV12-3 or TRBV12-4 with TRBJ2-1; checking the TCRdb D call of TRBD2 is not possible without DNA. The CDR3 runs to 14 residues. CDR3 protein: CASLLAGGPNEQFF.

The genes are TRBV29-1 and TRBJ2-1; absent DNA, TCRdb's TRBD2 call cannot be checked. Germline CDR1 SQVTM, CDR2 ANQGSEA. The CDR3 contains 17 residues. Here the CDR3 reads CSVEGTVGTSADNEQFF.

The chain recombines TRBV14 with TRBJ2-7. The CDR3 has 11 residues. CDR1 is SGHDN and CDR2 is FVKESK in the germline V gene. CDR3 loop: CASSHSSEQYF.

J is TRBJ2-3 and V is TRBV27; the D gene TCRdb calls, TRBD1, cannot be checked with no DNA. The length of the CDR3 is 16 residues. Per germline, CDR1 MNHEY and CDR2 SMNVEV (reference sequence). CDR3: CASSPPGQGMADTQYF.